Following are 8 T cell receptor beta chains from one sample sequenced in a study of technical replicates of blood from a few donors (TCRdb year 2017). The library relied on the immunoSEQ multiplex PCR assay. TCRdb took over this immuneACCESS table, retaining in-frame rearrangements with V and J assigned. Such tables are incomplete; in checked studies, under half of the missing clones stem from an unresolved V gene, and the remainder is unexplained. This sample lists about 71,000 clones; approximately 90% were detected once. Clones ranked in the top ten supply under 6% of the sample. The specimen sequenced was PBMCs. The source of these receptors is a human donor in good health. Some clones in this sample may be carry-over from other donors' samples.

This clone showed up just once. The chain employs TRBV14 and TRBJ1-2; 7 bases line up with TRBD1. The germline V gene has CDR1 SGHDN and CDR2 FVKESK. V was pared by 1 base and J by 5 bases, with 7 bases of the junction left unmatched. This CDR3 spans 15 amino acids. CDR3 protein: CASSQGQGIGYGYTF. CDR3 nucleotides: TGTGCCAGCAGCCAAGGACAGGGAATCGGATATGGCTACACCTTC.

This clone was seen a single time. The junction departs from germline at one end; a sequencing error may be responsible. The V gene is TRBV30, the J gene TRBJ2-5; 8 nucleotides agree with TRBD1. The germline gives CDR1 GTSNPN, CDR2 SVGIG (reference sequence). This CDR3 has 14 amino acids. CDR3 nucleotide sequence: TGTGCCTGGAGTAGTGACAGGGGACAAGAGGCCCAGTACTTC. This translates into CAWSSDRGQEAQYF. Combining the CDR3 with reference TRBV30 and TRBJ2-5 gives the whole variable domain SQTIHQWPATLVQPVGSPLSLECTVEGTSNPNLYWYRQAAGRGLQLLFYSVGIGQISSEVPQNLSASRPQDRQFILSSKKLLLSDSGFYLCAWSSDRGQEAQYFGPGTRLLVL.

The V gene is TRBV10-3, the J gene TRBJ2-7; possible D gene TRBD1, 5 bases. From germline, CDR1 is ENHRY and CDR2 SYGVKD. Deletions cut 6 bases from V and 0 bases from J, with 9 bases between. This CDR3 contains 13 residues. The CDR3 is CAIRTVSSYEQYF. The CDR3 DNA follows: TGTGCCATCAGGACAGTAAGCTCCTACGAGCAGTACTTC.

The chain carries TRBV9 and TRBJ2-7; no reliable D call. This CDR3 contains 14 residues. Germline V CDR1 and CDR2: SGDLS, YYNGEE. V lost 0 bases to trimming and J lost 0 bases, with 7 bases between them. The chain's CDR3 is CASSVDESSYEQYF. The DNA for the CDR3 is TGTGCCAGCAGCGTAGATGAGAGCTCCTACGAGCAGTACTTC.

The chain links TRBV9 to TRBJ2-1, with 9 bases matching TRBD2. Germline loops: CDR1 SGDLS, CDR2 YYNGEE. The length of the CDR3 is 19 residues. V dropped 0 bases and J dropped 0; count of bases not matched to a gene: 10. The CDR3 here is CASSVESASGTSSYNEQFF. The CDR3, as DNA: TGTGCCAGCAGCGTAGAGAGCGCTAGCGGGACCAGCTCCTACAATGAGCAGTTCTTC.

The CDR3 DNA reads TGCGCCAGCAGCTTGGCCTCAGGCTCTGAAGCTTTCTTT. Translated, it gives CASSLASGSEAFF. This chain joins TRBV5-1 and TRBJ1-1; D unclear. The CDR3 length is 13 residues. V was trimmed by 0 bases and J by 6 bases, leaving 9 bases between them. Per the germline V gene, CDR1 is SGHRS and CDR2 is YFSETQ. Full variable domain (rest looked up from reference TRBV5-1 and TRBJ1-1): KAGVTQTPRYLIKTRGQQVTLSCSPISGHRSVSWYQQTPGQGLQFLFEYFSETQRNKGNFPGRFSGRQFSNSRSEMNVSTLELGDSALYLCASSLASGSEAFFGQGTRLTVV.

This rearrangement joins TRBV5-6 to TRBJ2-3; a weak D match, TRBD1 (5 bases). The CDR3 covers 13 residues. V lost 0 bases and J lost 10, with 12 bases in between. CDR1 is SGHDT, CDR2 YYEEEE, per germline. CDR3 region: CASSLGAQGSQYF. The CDR3 region has the DNA TGTGCCAGCAGCTTGGGGGCGCAGGGTTCGCAGTATTTT.

The chain carries TRBV11-2 and TRBJ2-2, with 13 bases matching TRBD2. Germline trimming cut 2 bases from V and 3 bases from J; bases unmatched to any gene: 9. This CDR3 contains 19 residues. CDR1 SGHAT and CDR2 FQNNGV come from the germline V gene. The CDR3 is CASSLNSGLAGAHTGELFF. In DNA, the CDR3 is TGTGCCAGCAGCTTAAACTCCGGACTAGCGGGGGCCCACACCGGGGAGCTGTTTTTT.